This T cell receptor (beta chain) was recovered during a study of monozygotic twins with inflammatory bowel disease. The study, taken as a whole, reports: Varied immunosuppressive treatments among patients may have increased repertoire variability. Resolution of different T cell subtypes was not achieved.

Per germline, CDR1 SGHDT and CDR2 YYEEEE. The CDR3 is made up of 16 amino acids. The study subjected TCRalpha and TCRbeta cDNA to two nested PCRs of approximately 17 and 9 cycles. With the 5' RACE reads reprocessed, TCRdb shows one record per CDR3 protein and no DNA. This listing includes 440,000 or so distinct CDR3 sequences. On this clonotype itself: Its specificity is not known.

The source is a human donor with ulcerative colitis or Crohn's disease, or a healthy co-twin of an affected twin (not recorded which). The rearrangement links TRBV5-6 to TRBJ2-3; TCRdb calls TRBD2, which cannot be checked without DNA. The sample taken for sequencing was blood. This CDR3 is CASRLRTSPSADTQYF. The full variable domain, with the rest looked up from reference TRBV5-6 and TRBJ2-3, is DAGVTQSPTHLIKTRGQQVTLRCSPKSGHDTVSWYQQALGQGPQFIFQYYEEEERQRGNFPDRFSGHQFPNYSSELNVNALLLGDSALYLCASRLRTSPSADTQYFGPGTRLTVL.